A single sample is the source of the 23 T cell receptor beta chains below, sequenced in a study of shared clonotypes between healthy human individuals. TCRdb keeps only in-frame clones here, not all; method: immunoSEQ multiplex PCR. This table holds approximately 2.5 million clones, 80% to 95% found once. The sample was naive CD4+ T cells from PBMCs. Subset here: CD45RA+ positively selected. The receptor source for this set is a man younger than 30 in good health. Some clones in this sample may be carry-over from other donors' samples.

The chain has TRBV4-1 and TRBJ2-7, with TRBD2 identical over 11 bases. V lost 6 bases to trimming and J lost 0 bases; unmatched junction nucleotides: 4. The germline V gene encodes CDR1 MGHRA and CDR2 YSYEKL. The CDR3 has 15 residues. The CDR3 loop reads CASRLAGVASYEQYF. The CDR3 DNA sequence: TGCGCCAGCAGACTAGCGGGAGTAGCCTCCTACGAGCAGTACTTC.

CDR3 DNA: TGCGCCAGCAGCCAAGACCCAACAGGGCTCTATGGCTACACCTTC. It codes for CASSQDPTGLYGYTF. The rearrangement uses TRBV4-3 and TRBJ1-2; D is possibly TRBD1 (6 bases). The ends were cut back, 0 bases at V and 4 bases at J, with 12 bases in the middle. Germline V lookup: CDR1 LGHNA, CDR2 YSLEER. CDR3 length: 15 amino acids.

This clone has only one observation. The CDR3 DNA reads as TGCGCCAGCAGCTTATCGGGTCCGGGGGCTAATGAAAAACTGTTTTTT. It is translated as CASSLSGPGANEKLFF. The chain has TRBV5-1 and TRBJ1-4, with D possibly matching TRBD1 (5 bases). Per the germline V gene, CDR1 is SGHRS and CDR2 is YFSETQ. This CDR3 has 16 amino acids. Trimming cost V 2 bases and J 3 bases, with 14 bases left between them.

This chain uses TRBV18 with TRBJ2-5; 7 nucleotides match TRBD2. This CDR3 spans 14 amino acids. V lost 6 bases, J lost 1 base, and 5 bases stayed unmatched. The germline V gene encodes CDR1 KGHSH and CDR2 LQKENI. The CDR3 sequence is CASSLGLVQETQYF. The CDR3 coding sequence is TGTGCCAGCTCCCTAGGACTAGTCCAAGAGACCCAGTACTTC.

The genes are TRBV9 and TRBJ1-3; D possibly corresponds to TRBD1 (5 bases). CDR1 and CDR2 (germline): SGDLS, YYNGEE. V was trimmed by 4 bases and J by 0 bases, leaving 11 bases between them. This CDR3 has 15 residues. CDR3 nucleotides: TGTGCCAGCAGCCCCGGGACCTACTCTGGAAACACCATATATTTT. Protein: CASSPGTYSGNTIYF.

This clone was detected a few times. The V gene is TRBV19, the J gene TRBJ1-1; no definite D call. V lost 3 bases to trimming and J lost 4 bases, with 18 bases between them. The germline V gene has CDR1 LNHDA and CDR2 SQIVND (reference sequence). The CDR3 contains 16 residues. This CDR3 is CASSIGMGYGRTEAFF. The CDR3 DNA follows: TGTGCCAGTAGTATTGGTATGGGGTACGGTCGCACTGAAGCTTTCTTT. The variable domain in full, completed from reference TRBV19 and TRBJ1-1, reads DGGITQSPKYLFRKEGQNVTLSCEQNLNHDAMYWYRQDPGQGLRLIYYSQIVNDFQKGDIAEGYSVSREKKESFPLTVTSAQKNPTAFYLCASSIGMGYGRTEAFFGQGTRLTVV.

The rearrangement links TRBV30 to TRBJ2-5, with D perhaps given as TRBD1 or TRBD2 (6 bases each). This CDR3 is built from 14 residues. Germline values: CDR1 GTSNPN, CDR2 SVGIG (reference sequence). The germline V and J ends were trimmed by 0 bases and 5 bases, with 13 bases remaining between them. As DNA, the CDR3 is TGTGCCTGGAGTGTACTGGGGGGACACGAGACCCAGTACTTC. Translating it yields CAWSVLGGHETQYF.

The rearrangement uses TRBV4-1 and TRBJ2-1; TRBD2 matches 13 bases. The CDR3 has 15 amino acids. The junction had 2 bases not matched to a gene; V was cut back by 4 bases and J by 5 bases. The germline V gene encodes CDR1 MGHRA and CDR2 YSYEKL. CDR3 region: CASSLGLAGNNEQFF. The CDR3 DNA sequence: TGCGCCAGCAGCCTGGGACTAGCGGGGAACAATGAGCAGTTCTTC.

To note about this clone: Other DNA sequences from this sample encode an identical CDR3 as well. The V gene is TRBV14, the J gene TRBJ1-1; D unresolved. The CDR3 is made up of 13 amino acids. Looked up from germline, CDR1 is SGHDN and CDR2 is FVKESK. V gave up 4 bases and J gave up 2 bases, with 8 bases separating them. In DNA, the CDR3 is TGTGCCAGCAGCCTACAGCCCAACACTGAAGCTTTCTTT. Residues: CASSLQPNTEAFF.

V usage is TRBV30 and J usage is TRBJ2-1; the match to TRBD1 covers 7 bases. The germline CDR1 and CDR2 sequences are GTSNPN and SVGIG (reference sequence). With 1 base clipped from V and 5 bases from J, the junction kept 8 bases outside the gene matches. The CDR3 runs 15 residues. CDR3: CAWSGGTAGHNEQFF. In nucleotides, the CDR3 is TGTGCCTGGAGTGGGGGGACAGCTGGACACAATGAGCAGTTCTTC. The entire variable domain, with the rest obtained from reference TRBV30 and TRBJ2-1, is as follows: SQTIHQWPATLVQPVGSPLSLECTVEGTSNPNLYWYRQAAGRGLQLLFYSVGIGQISSEVPQNLSASRPQDRQFILSSKKLLLSDSGFYLCAWSGGTAGHNEQFFGPGTRLTVL.

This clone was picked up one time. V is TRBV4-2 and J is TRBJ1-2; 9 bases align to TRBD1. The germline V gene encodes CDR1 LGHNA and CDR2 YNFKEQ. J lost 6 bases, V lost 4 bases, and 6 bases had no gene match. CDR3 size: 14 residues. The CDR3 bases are TGTGCCAGCAGCCCACAGGACAGGGGTCATGGCTACACCTTC. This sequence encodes CASSPQDRGHGYTF.

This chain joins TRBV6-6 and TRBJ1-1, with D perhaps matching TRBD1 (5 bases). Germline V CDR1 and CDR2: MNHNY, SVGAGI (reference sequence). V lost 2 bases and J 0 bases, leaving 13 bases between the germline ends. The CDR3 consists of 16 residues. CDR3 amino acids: CASSYIPGGMNTEAFF. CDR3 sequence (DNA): TGTGCCAGCAGTTACATCCCGGGGGGGATGAACACTGAAGCTTTCTTT.

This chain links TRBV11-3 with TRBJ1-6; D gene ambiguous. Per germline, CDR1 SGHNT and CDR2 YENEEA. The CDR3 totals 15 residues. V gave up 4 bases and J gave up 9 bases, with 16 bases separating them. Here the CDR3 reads CASSSFNGLGSPLHF. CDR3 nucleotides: TGTGCCAGCAGCTCTTTCAACGGACTGGGTTCACCCCTCCACTTT. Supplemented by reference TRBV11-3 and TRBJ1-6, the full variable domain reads EAGVVQSPRYKIIEKKQPVAFWCNPISGHNTLYWYLQNLGQGPELLIRYENEEAVDDSQLPKDRFSAERLKGVDSTLKIQPAELGDSAVYLCASSSFNGLGSPLHFGNGTRLTVT.

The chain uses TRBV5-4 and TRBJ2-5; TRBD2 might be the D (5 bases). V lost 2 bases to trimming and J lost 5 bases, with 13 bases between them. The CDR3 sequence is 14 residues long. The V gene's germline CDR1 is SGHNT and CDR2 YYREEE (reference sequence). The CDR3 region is CASSFKLASETQYF. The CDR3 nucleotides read TGTGCCAGCAGCTTTAAGCTAGCTTCGGAGACCCAGTACTTC.

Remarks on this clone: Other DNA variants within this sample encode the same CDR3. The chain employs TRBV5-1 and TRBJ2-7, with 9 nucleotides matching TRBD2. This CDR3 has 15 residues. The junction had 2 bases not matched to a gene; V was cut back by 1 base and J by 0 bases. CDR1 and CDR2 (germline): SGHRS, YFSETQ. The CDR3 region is CASSLSAGGSYEQYF. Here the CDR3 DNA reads TGCGCCAGCAGCTTGTCAGCGGGAGGCTCCTACGAGCAGTACTTC.

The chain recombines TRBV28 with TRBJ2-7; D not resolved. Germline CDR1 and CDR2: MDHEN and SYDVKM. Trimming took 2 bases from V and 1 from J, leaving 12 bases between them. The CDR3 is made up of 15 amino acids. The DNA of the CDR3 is TGTGCCAGCAGTTTACTCCAGGCTACGTCCTACGAGCAGTACTTC. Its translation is CASSLLQATSYEQYF.

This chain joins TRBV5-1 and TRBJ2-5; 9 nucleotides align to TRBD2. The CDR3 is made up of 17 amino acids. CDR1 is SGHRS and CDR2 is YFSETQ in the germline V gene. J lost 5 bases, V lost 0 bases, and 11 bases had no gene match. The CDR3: CASSLGETSGATETQYF. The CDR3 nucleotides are TGCGCCAGCAGCTTGGGGGAGACTAGCGGAGCCACTGAGACCCAGTACTTC.

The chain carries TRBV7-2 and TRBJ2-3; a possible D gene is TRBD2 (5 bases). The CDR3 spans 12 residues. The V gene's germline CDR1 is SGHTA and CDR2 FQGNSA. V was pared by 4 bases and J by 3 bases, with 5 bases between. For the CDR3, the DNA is TGTGCCAGCAGCTCGGGGACAGATACGCAGTATTTT. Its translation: CASSSGTDTQYF. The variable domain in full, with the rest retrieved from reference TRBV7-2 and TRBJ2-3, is GAGVSQSPSNKVTEKGKDVELRCDPISGHTALYWYRQSLGQGLEFLIYFQGNSAPDKSGLPSDRFSAERTGGSVSTLTIQRTQQEDSAVYLCASSSGTDTQYFGPGTRLTVL.

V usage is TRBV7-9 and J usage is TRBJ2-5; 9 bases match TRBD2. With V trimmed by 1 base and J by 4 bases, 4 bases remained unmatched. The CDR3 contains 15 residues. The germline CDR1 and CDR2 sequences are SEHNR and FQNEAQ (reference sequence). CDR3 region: CASSLGGRAGETQYF. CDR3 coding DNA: TGTGCCAGCAGCTTAGGCGGGAGGGCCGGAGAGACCCAGTACTTC.

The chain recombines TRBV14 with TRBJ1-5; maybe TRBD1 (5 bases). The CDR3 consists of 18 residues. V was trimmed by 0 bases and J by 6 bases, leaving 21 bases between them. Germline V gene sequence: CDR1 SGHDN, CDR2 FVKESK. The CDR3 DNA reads TGTGCCAGCAGCCAAGAATTCCTTACGGCGGACCAGGGTCAGCCCCAGCATTTT. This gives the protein CASSQEFLTADQGQPQHF.

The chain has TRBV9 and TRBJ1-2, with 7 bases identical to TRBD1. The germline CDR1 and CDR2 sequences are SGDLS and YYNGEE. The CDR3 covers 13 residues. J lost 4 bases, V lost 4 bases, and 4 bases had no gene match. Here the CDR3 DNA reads TGTGCCAGCAGCTCGACAGGGCCCTATGGCTACACCTTC. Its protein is CASSSTGPYGYTF. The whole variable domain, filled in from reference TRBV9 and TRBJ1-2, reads DSGVTQTPKHLITATGQRVTLRCSPRSGDLSVYWYQQSLDQGLQFLIQYYNGEERAKGNILERFSAQQFPDLHSELNLSSLELGDSALYFCASSSTGPYGYTFGSGTRLTVV.

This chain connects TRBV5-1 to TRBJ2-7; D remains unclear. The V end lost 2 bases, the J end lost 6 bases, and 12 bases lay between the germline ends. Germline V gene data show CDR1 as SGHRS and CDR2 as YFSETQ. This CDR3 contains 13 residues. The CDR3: CASSFGQSGEQYF. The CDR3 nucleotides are TGCGCCAGCAGCTTTGGGCAGTCGGGCGAGCAGTACTTC.

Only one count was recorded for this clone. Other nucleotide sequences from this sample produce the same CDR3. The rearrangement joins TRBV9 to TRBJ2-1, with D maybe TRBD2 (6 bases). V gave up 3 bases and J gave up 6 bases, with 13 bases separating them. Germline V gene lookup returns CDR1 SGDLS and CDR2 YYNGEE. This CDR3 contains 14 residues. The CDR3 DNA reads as TGTGCCAGCAGCGCGACCGGGAGCTCCAATGAGCAGTTCTTC. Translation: CASSATGSSNEQFF.